This entry describes one T cell receptor (beta chain). This clone was detected only a few times. It has no known antigen specificity. Base quality data are lacking; no much larger clone is found one base away. This entry belongs to a study of cytomegalovirus exposure and HLA in healthy donors (dated by TCRdb to between 2016 and 2019). Turning to the overall study: In an earlier analysis of 450 to 750 of the donors, 276 Gb of sequence data and 117 million unique TCR beta sequences from about 179 million T cells were reported. Rather than drawing on any new phenotypic data, the later analysis identified candidate immune exposures from TCR beta sequences and the way those sequences occurred across donors. Several DR-DQ haplotypes were handled as single units for association and clustering because linkage in the cohort was strong. All discovery cohort repertoires had been generated using a single sequencing platform. In addition to the first cohort of about 650 subjects, a separate validation cohort of approximately 120 different subjects was used. Genome-wide SNP genotypes for about 55% of the roughly 670 donors were used in a later genetic analysis, which treated that subset as a discovery cohort. Typing coverage varied by locus: roughly 620-640 donors for A, B, C, DRB1 and DQB1; under 550 for DQA1; around 570 for DPA1; 450 to 480 for DPB1. Among about 400 genotyped donors of the cohort, an average of around 250,000 unique TCR beta nucleotide sequences was sequenced per donor, of which 15% to 20% were non-productive. An early release that covered 640 HLA-typed donors contained approximately 300 gigabases of sequencing data and about 93 million unique TCR sequences. HLA typing covered class I and class II loci at four-digit resolution. Of the roughly 400 genotyped donors, 75% to 85% were placed in the genetic ancestry cluster associated with self-reported Caucasian donors. The study used immunosequencing to profile the T cell repertoires of 666 subjects and linked those repertoires to cytomegalovirus serostatus. The study aimed to test whether cataloging public T cell receptors could reveal signatures of past pathogen exposure. An earlier analysis of a few hundred of the donors applied high-throughput TCR beta sequencing to assess whether each TCR beta V gene segment acted as functional or pseudogenic. To predict cytomegalovirus infection status, the study brought together high-throughput TCR immunosequencing, statistical association of individual TCRs with disease status, and machine learning. To study patterns of TCR occurrence, a later analysis re-analyzed previously published TCR beta repertoires from around 670 donors and added high-resolution HLA genotyping. Donor age, sex, ethnicity and CMV serostatus were collected together with the repertoire data.

Study-level results and caveats: Specific HLA alleles were associated with 15,000 to 20,000 TCR beta sequences at a false discovery rate of 0.05 in a later analysis. The authors suggested that the approach could potentially be generalized to other disease states and immunological phenotypes. A later analysis found that TCR association rates varied across HLA loci, with DRB1 alleles showing the most associated TCRs and HLA-C alleles the fewest. Compared with equally common non-associated chains, HLA-associated TCR beta chains in a later analysis were more clonally expanded and had lower generation probabilities. Assigning TCR associations to individual alleles was difficult when HLA alleles, especially DR and DQ, strongly co-occurred. The only immune exposure information available for the cohort was CMV serostatus. In a later analysis, most CMV-associated TCR beta chains were found to appear HLA-restricted, with HLA associations seemingly driven largely by CMV exposure. A group of highly shared sequence variants was considered likely to be a technical artifact of the sequencing pipeline. Some IMGT-functional V segments, including TRBV6-2 and TRBV6-3, could not be told apart with the 87-base-pair reads, so those segments were excluded. In both the original and validation cohorts, the classifier was reported to diagnose cytomegalovirus status with high specificity and sensitivity. HLA typing was unavailable for some donors at each locus, so association tests used only the typed subset. Broadly in line with IMGT annotations, most TCR beta V segments showed up in productive rearrangements about 87% or about 30% of the time in an earlier analysis of 450 to 750 of the donors. A later genetic analysis associated a missense DCLRE1C variant with V-gene and J-gene trimming of TCR beta chains, and an independent cohort replicated the association. The study listed over 150 TCR beta chains as associated with cytomegalovirus. According to a later genetic analysis, donors in an Asian-associated ancestry cluster had fewer N-insertions in productive TCRs than the approximately 650-donor mean. According to a later analysis, parvovirus B19, influenza, CMV and Epstein-Barr virus appeared linked to several top co-occurrence clusters. Around 16 rarely observed V segments, including chromosome 9 orphons, were excluded from the earlier analysis of several hundred of the donors because counts were too low. A further reported finding was that TCR beta sequences accurately predicted the HLA-A and HLA-B alleles for most subjects in the first cohort. Most TCR sequences were observed very rarely across donors, whereas some public TCRs were present in many individuals. Linkage disequilibrium might explain the correlated functional status among segregating V segments, but an unknown experimental factor could not be excluded. The cohort was sequenced for TCR beta chains only, and without alpha or paired-chain data the features that could be detected were limited. Sequencing depth was assumed to be roughly uniform across donors in the presence/absence analyses, though that assumption may not hold. A few of the identified cytomegalovirus-associated TCR beta chains were confirmed in vitro to be specific for cytomegalovirus antigens.

In total, fewer than 750 healthy bone marrow donors made up the cohort. Cohort members were all nominally healthy when sampled, although unrecorded immune exposures were likely present. The donor was CMV seronegative and belonged to the group of around 400 seronegative cohort members. Every donor gave a peripheral blood sample, and the peripheral blood mononuclear cells from that sample were used for TCR beta sequencing. Genomic DNA was extracted from the blood cell samples with the Qiagen DNeasy Blood Extraction Kit. The library was produced with the immunoSEQ multiplex PCR assay. For the multiplex PCR, a mixture combining 60 forward primers for TCR Vbeta segments and 13 reverse primers for TCR Jbeta segments was used. A multiplex PCR assay on genomic DNA amplified the CDR3 region of rearranged TCR beta genes. On the Illumina HiSeq System, the amplified TCR beta libraries were sequenced as 87-base-pair reads. Per the authors' processing: Across the 500 to 700 repertoires, a later analysis counted tens of millions of unique TCR beta chains, roughly 11 million of which were shared by at least two donors. To remove PCR and sequencing errors, raw reads were error-corrected and collapsed into unique sequences using a nearest-neighbor algorithm that merged closely related sequences. V, D and J gene segments were assigned by aligning CDR3 sequences to IMGT reference sequences. For a sequence to be retained, a match of at least six nucleotides was required to both a V gene segment and a J gene segment. A rearrangement was called productive if the CDR3 had no stop codons and remained in frame with V and J, and every other rearrangement was called non-productive. CDR3 was defined according to IMGT convention as the region running from the second conserved V-encoded cysteine to the conserved J-encoded phenylalanine. The earlier analysis of some 550 of the donors excluded any sequence lacking an unambiguous match to a single V gene segment. An earlier analysis of a few hundred of the donors classified V segments as functional when productive rearrangements were above 56.7% and as segregating when the standard deviation between donors was above 5%. To diagnose cytomegalovirus status from the catalog of TCR beta chain sequences, a statistical classification framework was built. V and J gene assignment, in a later analysis, came from comparing TCR nucleotide sequences with IMGT/GENE-DB human TR gene sequences. Using the TCRdist pipeline, a later analysis assigned CDR3 sequences along with most-parsimonious VDJ recombination scenarios. In a later analysis, every TCR beta chain was defined by the combination of its CDR3 amino acid sequence and its V-gene family, and reads without a unique V-gene family were dropped. As a way to deal with suspected cross-contamination and a sequencing artifact, a later analysis dropped 592 nucleotide sequences that were highly shared and had low generation probability. In a later analysis, a clonal expansion index was calculated for each public chain from normalized within-repertoire ranks of inferred template counts. In a later analysis, generation probabilities were computed with a VDJ recombination model fitted to out-of-frame rearrangements, and the resulting probabilities were checked against IGoR. A later analysis scored TCR-TCR, TCR-HLA and TCR-CMV co-occurrence with hypergeometric tests, applying a repertoire-size bias correction to TCR pairs. A later analysis estimated false discovery rates by permuting HLA or CMV assignments 20 times. A later analysis grouped co-occurring TCRs with DBSCAN, adding TCRdist sequence similarity when clustering within HLA-allele-positive subsets. Co-occurrence clustering excluded repertoires with fewer than 30,000 or more than 120,000 public chains, plus five with anomalous nucleotide sharing. TCRdb carries this immuneACCESS record with in-frame sequences only. Its versions omit some clonotypes, under half of them owing to an unresolved V gene in the studies checked, with the rest unexplained. The DNA gave D and trimming, while V, J and clone size come from that table. The sample table lists 120,000 to 150,000 clones, around 10% of them with a count of one. The ten largest clones represent less than 2% of the sample.

There are 17 amino acids in the CDR3, from cysteine to phenylalanine inclusive. Left in the record is the CDR3 DNA by itself, 51 bases read in frame from the first base. Trimming removed 1 base from V and 4 bases from J, leaving 16 bases between the germline ends. Via the germline V gene, CDR1 is SGHDN and CDR2 FVKESK. The TCR sequence derives from a male donor in good health and CMV-seronegative. The sequence links TRBV14 to TRBJ2-2; TRBD1 might be the D gene, on 6 matching bases. Sequencing was done on a sample of PBMCs. The nucleotide sequence reads TGTGCCAGCAGCCAAGCCGTCCGGGACATGATCACCGGGGAGCTGTTTTTT. Its protein is CASSQAVRDMITGELFF.